Listed here is a single TCR beta chain. This entry is derived from a study of blood T cell repertoires in COVID-19. On the study more broadly: Some COVID-19 samples were acute and others convalescent; all came from the United States, Italy and Spain.

V lost 4 bases, J lost 9 bases, and 14 bases stayed unmatched. This CDR3 is built from 15 residues. Germline assignment: CDR1 SGHAT and CDR2 FQDESV (reference sequence). Enrolled through a virtual design, the participants were between 18 and 89 years of age and came from 24 US areas. This table comes from immunoSEQ multiplex PCR, and its TCRdb copy is limited to in-frame clones, with some not included. The data contain 250,000 to 350,000 clones, roughly 86% of them singletons. The specimen was PBMCs or T cells enriched from blood (not recorded which). This clonotype originated in a woman aged 25 to 45 who had recovered from COVID-19. This chain connects TRBV11-1 to TRBJ2-5, with 7 bases lining up with TRBD2. The CDR3 reads CASSWRLAPTGSQYF. The DNA of the CDR3 is TGTGCCAGCAGCTGGAGACTAGCCCCTACTGGGTCCCAGTACTTC. The full variable domain, its missing parts supplied by reference TRBV11-1 and TRBJ2-5, is EAEVAQSPRYKITEKSQAVAFWCDPISGHATLYWYRQILGQGPELLVQFQDESVVDDSQLPKDRFSAERLKGVDSTLKIQPAELGDSAMYLCASSWRLAPTGSQYFGPGTRLLVL.